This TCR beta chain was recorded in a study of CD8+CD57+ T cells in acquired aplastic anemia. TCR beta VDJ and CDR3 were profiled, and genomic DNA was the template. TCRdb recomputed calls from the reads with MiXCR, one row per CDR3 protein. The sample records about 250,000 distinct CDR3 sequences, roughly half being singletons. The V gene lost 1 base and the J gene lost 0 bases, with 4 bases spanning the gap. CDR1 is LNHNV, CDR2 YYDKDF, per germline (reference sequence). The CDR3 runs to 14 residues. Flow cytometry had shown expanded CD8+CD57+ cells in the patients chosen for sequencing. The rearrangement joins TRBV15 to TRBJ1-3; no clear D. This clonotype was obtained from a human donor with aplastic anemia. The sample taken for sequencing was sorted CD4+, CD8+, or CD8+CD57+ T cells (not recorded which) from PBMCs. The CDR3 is CATSRVGSGNTIYF. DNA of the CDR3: TGTGCCACCAGCAGAGTGGGCTCTGGAAACACCATATATTTT. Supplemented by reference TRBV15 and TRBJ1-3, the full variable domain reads DAMVIQNPRYQVTQFGKPVTLSCSQTLNHNVMYWYQQKSSQAPKLLFHYYDKDFNNEADTPDNFQSRRPNTSFCFLDIRSPGLGDTAMYLCATSRVGSGNTIYFGEGSWLTVV.